A single sample gave rise to the 10 T cell receptor beta chains below, sequenced in a study of regulatory T cells in long-lasting Graves disease (dated by TCRdb to the early 2020s). Library preparation used multiplex PCR. The sequencer listed for this sample is Illumina HiSeq 4000. To build TCR beta libraries, CDR3 regions were amplified by Arm-PCR using iRepertoire HTBI primers. TCRdb redid the processing of the public reads, applying fastp at Q25 and MiXCR, and retained in-frame beta chains. Identical CDR3 protein sequences are pooled into one entry, listed with their most common genes and DNA. In this sample the table shows some 490,000 distinct CDR3 sequences, more than 10% of which occur a single time. The top ten hold roughly 8.2% of the sample. The time point label for this specimen denotes: newly diagnosed GD, antithyroid drugs for less than 3 months. RNA was extracted from PBMCs in TRIzol for both TCR sequencing and RNA sequencing.

This sample also appeared in a second study, on T cells in Graves' hyperthyroidism and ophthalmopathy.

The sample was peripheral blood mononuclear cells (PBMCs), taken at new diagnosis, from a patient treated with antithyroid drugs. The source is a woman aged 30 to 39 with Graves disease. Donor details come from another sample of the same person, matched by shared clones.

This clonotype was detected many times. This chain uses TRBV15 with TRBJ1-2; D perhaps matches TRBD1 (6 bases). The CDR3 sequence is 14 residues long. Trimming stripped 1 base from V and 4 bases from J, with 10 bases between. CDR1 and CDR2 from the germline V gene are LNHNV and YYDKDF (reference sequence). For the CDR3, the DNA is TGTGCCACCAGCAGAGCTGGGGGGGCCTATGGCTACACCTTC. Its protein product is CATSRAGGAYGYTF.

This clonotype came up a few times. The chain has TRBV18 and TRBJ1-1; D is uncertain. V was cut by 3 bases and J by 7 bases, with 9 bases left in between. In germline, CDR1 is KGHSH, CDR2 LQKENI. The CDR3 loop spans 12 amino acids. The CDR3 coding sequence is TGTGCCAGCTCACCCTCCCGGAATGAAGCTTTCTTT. Protein: CASSPSRNEAFF.

This clonotype was detected ten times or more. The chain joins TRBV20-1 to TRBJ1-2; D may be TRBD1 (6 bases). Germline CDR1 is DFQATT and CDR2 is SNEGSKA (reference sequence). This CDR3 is 13 amino acids long. Deletions cut 4 bases from V and 8 bases from J, with 17 bases between. The CDR3 loop is CSAISRGIKGYTF. CDR3 nucleotides: TGCAGTGCTATTTCCAGGGGTATTAAAGGCTACACCTTC.

This clonotype was observed many times. The V gene is TRBV27, the J gene TRBJ1-1; 9 positions match TRBD1. V shed 5 bases and J 8 bases; nucleotides not matched to a gene: 9. Per germline, CDR1 MNHEY and CDR2 SMNVEV (reference sequence). This CDR3 contains 14 residues. The CDR3 sequence: CASSRDRASSEAFF. In DNA, the CDR3 is TGTGCCAGCAGTCGGGACAGGGCCTCCTCGGAAGCTTTCTTT.

The DNA of the CDR3 is TGCGCCAGCAGCCACCCCGGGACAGGGGGTCGGTTGGCCCAGTACTTC. It codes for CASSHPGTGGRLAQYF. This rearrangement joins TRBV4-1 to TRBJ2-5, with TRBD1 matching over 11 bases. This CDR3 comprises 16 residues. Germline CDR1 and CDR2: MGHRA and YSYEKL. V gave up 3 bases and J gave up 9 bases; unmatched junction bases: 12.

This clonotype was recorded at least ten times. V and J are TRBV27 and TRBJ1-1, with TRBD1 as a possible D gene (5 bases). Germline V gene lookup returns CDR1 MNHEY and CDR2 SMNVEV (reference sequence). The V gene lost 3 bases and the J gene lost 1 base, with 9 bases spanning the gap. This CDR3 spans 14 amino acids. The CDR3: CASSFRGGNTEAFF. The CDR3 coding sequence is TGTGCCAGCAGTTTTCGGGGGGGGAACACTGAAGCTTTCTTT.

V and J are TRBV5-1 and TRBJ2-2; D not resolved. CDR3 length: 12 residues. Trimming removed 2 bases at V and 6 bases at J, with 5 bases between. Germline lookup yields CDR1 SGHRS and CDR2 YFSETQ. CDR3 sequence: CASSFNAGELFF. The CDR3 nucleotides are TGCGCCAGCAGCTTCAACGCCGGGGAGCTGTTTTTT.

In this sample, this clonotype turned up many times. The chain couples TRBV7-9 to TRBJ1-1, with no clear D. Germline V gives CDR1 SEHNR, CDR2 FQNEAQ (reference sequence). The CDR3 is made up of 14 amino acids. Trimming took 2 bases from V and 3 from J, leaving 10 bases between them. The CDR3 reads CASSLYGSDTEAFF. In nucleotides, the CDR3 is TGTGCCAGCAGCTTATACGGCTCGGACACTGAAGCTTTCTTT.

This clonotype was observed at least ten times. The rearrangement uses TRBV13 and TRBJ2-3, with D unclear. The CDR3 is made up of 12 amino acids. The germline V gene has CDR1 PRHDT and CDR2 FYEKMQ (reference sequence). V lost 3 bases and J lost 4, with 5 bases in between. CDR3 loop: CASSFVADTQYF. As DNA, the CDR3 is TGTGCCAGCAGCTTCGTTGCAGATACGCAGTATTTT.

This clonotype has at least ten counts. The chain combines TRBV18 with TRBJ2-3; perhaps TRBD1 as D (6 bases). The V and J ends lost 0 bases and 1 base respectively, with 17 bases between them. The germline V gene has CDR1 KGHSH and CDR2 LQKENI. The length of the CDR3 is 18 residues. CDR3 coding DNA: TGTGCCAGCTCACCACCCCTCTTGGGGGCGCCCGGCACAGATACGCAGTATTTT. Its translation is CASSPPLLGAPGTDTQYF.